The 16 T cell receptor beta chains in this list originate from one sample, sequenced in a study of cytomegalovirus exposure and HLA in healthy donors. The data were produced by immunoSEQ multiplex PCR, yet TCRdb's version contains in-frame clones alone and is incomplete. The table records roughly 260,000 clones, 85% to 90% of them present only once. Input material: PBMCs. The receptors shown here come from a man younger than 30 in good health and CMV-seronegative.

J is TRBJ2-5 and V is TRBV30; no firm D call. Germline V lookup: CDR1 GTSNPN, CDR2 SVGIG (reference sequence). Trimming cost V 3 bases and J 4 bases, with 9 bases left between them. The CDR3 has 12 amino acids. The DNA for the CDR3 is TGTGCCTGGAGCCCAACGGGAGAGACCCAGTACTTC. Protein sequence: CAWSPTGETQYF.

This clone was seen once. This chain joins TRBV7-9 and TRBJ2-3; tentative D call: TRBD2 (6 bases). The length of the CDR3 is 15 residues. V dropped 6 bases and J dropped 2 bases, with 15 bases sitting between them. Germline V gene data show CDR1 as SEHNR and CDR2 as FQNEAQ (reference sequence). This chain's CDR3 is CASRHRDLDTDTQYF. Written as DNA, the CDR3 is TGTGCCAGCAGACACCGGGACTTAGACACAGATACGCAGTATTTT.

The chain joins TRBV9 to TRBJ2-2; weak D call: TRBD2 (6 bases). The germline V gene has CDR1 SGDLS and CDR2 YYNGEE. Trimming took off 2 bases at V and 8 bases at J, with 10 bases between the two ends. CDR3 length: 13 amino acids. CDR3 sequence: CASSVSGGGELFF. The CDR3 DNA is TGTGCCAGCAGCGTTAGCGGTGGGGGGGAGCTGTTTTTT. Looking up the rest from reference TRBV9 and TRBJ2-2 gives the full variable domain: DSGVTQTPKHLITATGQRVTLRCSPRSGDLSVYWYQQSLDQGLQFLIQYYNGEERAKGNILERFSAQQFPDLHSELNLSSLELGDSALYFCASSVSGGGELFFGEGSRLTVL.

The chain joins TRBV5-1 to TRBJ2-1; no clear D gene. This CDR3 has 15 amino acids. Per germline, CDR1 SGHRS and CDR2 YFSETQ. Trimming removed 1 base at V and 8 bases at J, with 16 bases between. The CDR3, as DNA: TGCGCCAGCAGCTTGATCTCCGAGGTGTTACATGAGCAGTTCTTC. Amino acid sequence: CASSLISEVLHEQFF.

This rearrangement joins TRBV29-1 to TRBJ2-2; D gene unclear. CDR1 is SQVTM and CDR2 is ANQGSEA in the germline V gene. V lost 3 bases, J lost 2 bases, and 7 bases lay in between. The CDR3 is 13 amino acids. In DNA, the CDR3 is TGCAGCGTTGAGGGCAGCAACACCGGGGAGCTGTTTTTT. This codes for CSVEGSNTGELFF.

V and J are TRBV10-3 and TRBJ2-1, with TRBD2 matching over 10 bases. V trimming: 11 bases; J trimming: 4 bases; junction bases outside the gene matches: 11. The CDR3 covers 15 residues. CDR1 and CDR2 from the germline V gene are ENHRY and SYGVKD. CDR3 DNA: TGTGCCGTCGCGGGGGGACTAGCGTCGTACAATGAGCAGTTCTTC. As protein: CAVAGGLASYNEQFF.

The CDR3 DNA follows: TGTGCCAGCAGCCTCGGGCGGACAGGGAGGAATCAGCCCCAGCATTTT. Protein sequence: CASSLGRTGRNQPQHF. This chain uses TRBV28 with TRBJ1-5; 8 bases agree with TRBD1. This CDR3 region has 16 residues. J lost 4 bases, V lost 6 bases, and 11 bases had no gene match. Germline-derived CDR1 and CDR2 are MDHEN and SYDVKM. Looking up the rest from reference TRBV28 and TRBJ1-5 gives the full variable domain: DVKVTQSSRYLVKRTGEKVFLECVQDMDHENMFWYRQDPGLGLRLIYFSYDVKMKEKGDIPEGYSVSREKKERFSLILESASTNQTSMYLCASSLGRTGRNQPQHFGDGTRLSIL.

The genes are TRBV6-5 and TRBJ2-7; 8 bases are shared with TRBD1. The CDR3 extends over 15 amino acids. CDR1 is MNHEY and CDR2 is SVGAGI in the germline V gene. V lost 5 bases, J lost 1 base, and 7 bases stayed unmatched. The CDR3 sequence: CASSVSGGESYEQYF. DNA for the CDR3: TGTGCCAGCAGTGTATCAGGGGGCGAGTCCTACGAGCAGTACTTC.

The genes are TRBV5-6 and TRBJ1-1; the D is unclear. The CDR3 is made up of 12 amino acids. V was pared by 0 bases and J by 8 bases, with 8 bases between. Germline CDR1 SGHDT, CDR2 YYEEEE. The CDR3 region has the DNA TGTGCCAGCAGCTTGGTTCGGGGAGAAGCTTTCTTT. This codes for CASSLVRGEAFF.

The J gene is TRBJ1-6, the V gene TRBV9, with 9 bases fitting TRBD1. Germline V gene sequence: CDR1 SGDLS, CDR2 YYNGEE. The CDR3 contains 15 residues. With 0 bases clipped from V and 7 bases from J, the junction kept 2 bases outside the gene matches. In nucleotides, the CDR3 is TGTGCCAGCAGCGTAGGAGACAGGGGGAATTCACCCCTCCACTTT. Translated: CASSVGDRGNSPLHF.

The chain carries TRBV28 and TRBJ2-3, with D unresolved. The germline V gene has CDR1 MDHEN and CDR2 SYDVKM. Trimming shortened V by 6 bases and J by 1 base, and 11 bases separated the two germline ends. The CDR3 is made up of 14 amino acids. The CDR3 DNA follows: TGTGCCAGCAGCGAGGCCTCGGGCACAGATACGCAGTATTTT. Translating it yields CASSEASGTDTQYF. Complete variable domain (other parts from reference TRBV28 and TRBJ2-3): DVKVTQSSRYLVKRTGEKVFLECVQDMDHENMFWYRQDPGLGLRLIYFSYDVKMKEKGDIPEGYSVSREKKERFSLILESASTNQTSMYLCASSEASGTDTQYFGPGTRLTVL.

The rearrangement uses TRBV2 and TRBJ1-2, with unresolved D. From germline, CDR1 is SNHLY and CDR2 FYNNEI. The CDR3 totals 14 residues. Trimming left V 1 base short and J 2 bases short, with 8 bases between. CDR3 sequence: CASSEDSGNYGYTF. The CDR3 nucleotides read TGTGCCAGCAGTGAAGACAGCGGGAACTATGGCTACACCTTC.

This clone has only one observation. The chain couples TRBV6-5 to TRBJ2-3; 8 bases map to TRBD2. The CDR3 extends over 15 amino acids. CDR1 and CDR2 from the germline V gene are MNHEY and SVGAGI. V was clipped by 5 bases and J by 3 bases; unmatched bases: 7. CDR3 DNA sequence: TGTGCCAGCAGTCCCGGGACTAGTAATACAGATACGCAGTATTTT. Protein sequence: CASSPGTSNTDTQYF.

The J gene is TRBJ2-7, the V gene TRBV4-1, with 7 bases matching TRBD2. The CDR3 length is 16 residues. The V and J ends lost 0 bases and 2 bases, in that order; junction bases with no gene match: 7. From germline, CDR1 is MGHRA and CDR2 YSYEKL. The CDR3 coding sequence is TGCGCCAGCAGCCAAGACGGAGGCGGGGGACCCTACGAGCAGTACTTC. Protein sequence: CASSQDGGGGPYEQYF.

The gene calls are TRBV4-2 and TRBJ2-1, with 7 nucleotides matching TRBD2. This CDR3 spans 14 amino acids. The germline V gene has CDR1 LGHNA and CDR2 YNFKEQ. The V segment lost 2 bases and the J segment 4 bases; nucleotides outside the gene matches: 2. The CDR3 reads CASSQKGGYNEQFF. CDR3 DNA sequence: TGTGCCAGCAGCCAAAAGGGAGGGTACAATGAGCAGTTCTTC.

V is TRBV5-1 and J is TRBJ1-1, with D uncertain. CDR1 SGHRS and CDR2 YFSETQ come from the germline V gene. With 0 bases removed from V and 1 base from J, the gap between germline ends came to 4 bases. The CDR3 contains 13 residues. Here the CDR3 DNA reads TGCGCCAGCAGCTTGGGAGAGAACACTGAAGCTTTCTTT. This sequence encodes CASSLGENTEAFF.